This entry features one T cell receptor (beta chain) sequence. No antigen is known for it. Base qualities are not at hand, and no much larger clone is one base apart. The sample originates from a study of vaccination effects on CD4 cells after COVID-19 (dated by TCRdb to between 2021 and 2022). Notes on the research overall: Two doses of either the BNT162b2 or the mRNA-1273 mRNA SARS-CoV-2 vaccine were administered to participants. The Oncomine TCR Beta short-read assay on an Illumina iSeq 100 was used to sequence cultures from other donors in the study. In both COVID-19 convalescent patients and infection-naive vaccine recipients, the study compared SARS-CoV-2 spike-specific CD4+ TCR repertoires from before mRNA vaccination with those from after it. Altogether, roughly 10 COVID-19 convalescent patients and several SARS-CoV-2-naive healthy vaccine recipients made up the full study. General findings and caveats noted by the study authors: In healthy vaccine recipients, vaccine-induced clones were almost all SARS-CoV-2 mono-reactive, with only 1 of 255 being cross-reactive with common cold coronaviruses. Limitations of the study were the small number of convalescent patients and the absence of early post-infection timepoints. Marked clonal contraction was observed in both infection-induced and vaccine-induced clones at late post-vaccination timepoints, consistent with waning T cell responses.

Libraries came from the immunoSEQ multiplex PCR assay. DNA from the cultured and isolated CD4+ T cells underwent TCR beta CDR3 sequencing. The source study handled its data this way. Non-productive TCR sequences were removed, reads were trimmed to the CDR3 region, and CDR3s of at least 7 amino acids were retained. The MANAFEST web app was used to identify antigen-specific clonotypes by comparing expansion in peptide wells with expansion in reference cultures. To be called positive, a clone needed expansion at FDR<0.05 compared with the reference and with all other wells, an odds ratio greater than 5, and a frequency greater than 0.1% in two replicate wells. Clonotypes significantly expanded in SARS-CoV-2 spike wells and in at least one common cold coronavirus spike condition were defined as cross-reactive. Using the stringdist R package, CDR3 similarity was measured by Levenshtein distance, and unrooted trees were constructed with ape in R 3.6.1. Held by TCRdb, this immuneACCESS table contains in-frame sequences only and omits some clones. Under half of the omission traces to an unresolved V gene where checked; the cause of the rest is unknown. The DNA gave D and trimming, while V, J and clone size come from that table. The table for this sample lists 20,000 to 25,000 clones; 70% to 80% of them were counted only once. The top ten constitute around 12% of the sample.

The ViraFEST assay stimulated PBMC with viral peptide pools and then used TCR sequencing to identify antigen-specific CD4+ T cell clonotypes by expansion. After less than 13 days of culture, CD4+ T cells were isolated with the EasySep CD4+ T cell isolation kit. None of the healthy vaccine recipients had a prior SARS-CoV-2 infection, which was confirmed by nucleocapsid antibody tests that came back negative both before and after vaccination. A few million PBMC per well were cultured with 10 ug/ml peptides in IMDM containing approximately 4.7% human AB serum, 8.5 to 10 IU/ml IL-2 and gentamicin. Half of the culture medium was replaced with fresh IL-2-containing medium on days 3 and 7. Unless noted otherwise, every peptide stimulation condition was cultured in triplicate wells. Using Ficoll-Paque Plus gradient centrifugation, PBMC were separated from whole blood and then either used fresh or cryopreserved at -140C. Overlapping peptide pools spanned the spike proteins of SARS-CoV-2 and the common cold coronaviruses HCoV-NL63, HCoV-OC43 and HCoV-229E. The QIAamp micro DNA kit was used to extract genomic DNA from the cultured CD4+ T cells.

The starting material was CD4+ T cells from PBMCs cultured with HCoV-OC43 spike peptides, obtained before COVID-19 vaccination. The sample's cell subset or site label, decoded: HCoV-OC43 spike overlapping peptide pool stimulation. The receptor was derived from a human donor who received a COVID-19 vaccine.

The nucleotide sequence reads as follows: TGTGCCAGTAGTAGAAGGAGCGGGGTGTCCTACAATGAGCAGTTCTTC. This codes for CASSRRSGVSYNEQFF. Rearrangement joined TRBV19 to TRBJ2-1, with 7 junctional bases fitting TRBD2. The V end gives up 4 bases and the J end 1 base, leaving 7 bases in the junction not matched to a gene. CDR1 and CDR2 are read off the germline V gene (reference sequence) as LNHDA and SQIVND. Including cysteine and phenylalanine, the CDR3 has 16 amino acids. The kept DNA is CDR3 alone, 48 bases in frame from the first base.